The clone carrying this T cell receptor beta chain showed up just a few times. The data originate from a study of blood T cell repertoires in COVID-19. Study in general: Acute-phase and convalescent COVID-19 samples originated in the United States, Italy and Spain. PBMCs, B-cell-depleted T cells, or T cells provided the cDNA or gDNA that made up the material.

V was clipped by 5 bases and J by 4 bases; unmatched bases: 5. Germline values: CDR1 LGHDT, CDR2 YNNKEL (reference sequence). The CDR3 spans 13 residues. Under the authors' procedure: Reference gene primer amplification in the assay estimated nucleated cell counts. Assay: immunoSEQ multiplex PCR; the TCRdb copy retains only in-frame clones and omits some. Clonal size and the V and J genes are those of that table, whereas D and trimming came from the DNA. The table shows about 290,000 clones, with more than 80% occurring only once. Material for sequencing was peripheral blood. The source is a woman in her 30s with active or convalescent COVID-19. This chain links TRBV3-1 (or the pseudogene TRBV3-2) with TRBJ2-7; 7 nucleotides align to TRBD2. The chain's CDR3 is CASSRGLVYEQYF. For the CDR3, the DNA is TGTGCCAGCAGCAGAGGACTAGTTTACGAGCAGTACTTC.